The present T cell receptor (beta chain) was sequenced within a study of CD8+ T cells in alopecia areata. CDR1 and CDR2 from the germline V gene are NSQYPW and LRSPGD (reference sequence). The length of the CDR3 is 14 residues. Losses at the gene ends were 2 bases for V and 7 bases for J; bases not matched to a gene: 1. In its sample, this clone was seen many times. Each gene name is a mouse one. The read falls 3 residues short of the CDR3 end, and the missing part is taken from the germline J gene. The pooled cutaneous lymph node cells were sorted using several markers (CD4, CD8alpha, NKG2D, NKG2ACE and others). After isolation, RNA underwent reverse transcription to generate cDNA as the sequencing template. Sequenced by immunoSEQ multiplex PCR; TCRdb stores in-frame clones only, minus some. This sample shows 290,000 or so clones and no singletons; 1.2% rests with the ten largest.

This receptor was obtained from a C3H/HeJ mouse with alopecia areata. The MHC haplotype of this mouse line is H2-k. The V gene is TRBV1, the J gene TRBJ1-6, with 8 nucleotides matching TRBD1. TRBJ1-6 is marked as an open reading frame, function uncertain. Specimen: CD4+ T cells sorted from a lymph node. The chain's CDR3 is CTCSASGGNSPLYF. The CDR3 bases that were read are TGCACCTGCAGTGCATCAGGGGGCAATTCGCCC.